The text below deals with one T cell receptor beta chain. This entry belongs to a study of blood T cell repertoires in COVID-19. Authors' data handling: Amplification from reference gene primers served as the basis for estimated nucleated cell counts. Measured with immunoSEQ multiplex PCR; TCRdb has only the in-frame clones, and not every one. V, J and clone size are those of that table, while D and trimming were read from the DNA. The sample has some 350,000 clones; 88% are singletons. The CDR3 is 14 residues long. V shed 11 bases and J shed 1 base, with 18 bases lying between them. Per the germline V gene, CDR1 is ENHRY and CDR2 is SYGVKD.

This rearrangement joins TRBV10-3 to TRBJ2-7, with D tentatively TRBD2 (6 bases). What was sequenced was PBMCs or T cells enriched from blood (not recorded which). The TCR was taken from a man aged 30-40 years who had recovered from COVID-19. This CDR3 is CASHGGIRSYEQYF. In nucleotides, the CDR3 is TGTGCCTCACATGGGGGGATCCGATCCTACGAGCAGTACTTC.